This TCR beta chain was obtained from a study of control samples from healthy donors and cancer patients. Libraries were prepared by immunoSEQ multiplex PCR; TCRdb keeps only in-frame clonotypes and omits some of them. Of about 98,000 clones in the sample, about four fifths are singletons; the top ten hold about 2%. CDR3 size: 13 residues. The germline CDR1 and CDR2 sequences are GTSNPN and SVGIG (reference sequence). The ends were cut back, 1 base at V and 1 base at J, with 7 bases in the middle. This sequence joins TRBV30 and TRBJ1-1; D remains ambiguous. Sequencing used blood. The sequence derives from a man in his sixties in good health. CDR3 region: CAWSEDTNTEAFF. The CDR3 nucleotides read TGTGCCTGGAGTGAGGATACGAACACTGAAGCTTTCTTT.